The rows below give T cell receptor beta chains drawn from one sample of a study of T cell repertoires in cytomegalovirus infection. TCRdb independently ran MiXCR on the reads; one entry per CDR3 protein. The table has around 69,000 distinct CDR3 sequences, around 20% seen once. The antigens of these receptors remain unknown. The material sequenced was CD8+ T cells from cultured PBMCs, taken from culture after CMV antigen stimulation. These receptors all stem from a human donor in good health (CMV status not recorded). Some clones in this sample may be carry-over from other donors' samples. CDR3s include the opening cysteine and the closing phenylalanine or tryptophan. Each record gives: D gene, clone size, V gene, J gene, CDR3 DNA, CDR3 protein. D genes are given only for firm matches. The size entry is marked missing in some rows and otherwise reads once, few, many or a size class.

D: TRBD1; size: few; V: TRBV10-3; J: TRBJ2-7; DNA: TGTGCCACCAGGGACAGCTACGAGCAGTACTTC; CDR3: CATRDSYEQYF
D: NA; size: few; V: TRBV7-3; J: TRBJ2-5; DNA: TGTGCCAGCAGCTACCAGTTGGGAGAGACCCAGTACTTC; CDR3: CASSYQLGETQYF
D: NA; size: few; V: TRBV10-3; J: TRBJ1-1; DNA: TGTGCCATCAGTGAGTTGGGACTAATGAACACTGAAGCTTTCTTT; CDR3: CAISELGLMNTEAFF
D: NA; size: NA; V: TRBV25-1; J: TRBJ1-1; DNA: TGTGCCAGCAGTGTCTACACCACCGGTGAAGCTTTCTTT; CDR3: CASSVYTTGEAFF
D: TRBD2; size: many; V: TRBV28; J: TRBJ2-3; DNA: TGTGCCAGCAGTTTAACTCTAGCGGGGTCAGATACGCAGTATTTT; CDR3: CASSLTLAGSDTQYF
D: NA; size: many; V: TRBV12-3/TRBV12-4; J: TRBJ2-3; DNA: TGTGCCAGCTGGCGGGGCGGGAGCACAGATACGCAGTATTTT; CDR3: CASWRGGSTDTQYF
D: TRBD2; size: NA; V: TRBV7-2; J: TRBJ2-7; DNA: TGTGCCAGCAGCACACTAGCGGGGGGGCGGAACGAGCAGTACTTC; CDR3: CASSTLAGGRNEQYF
D: TRBD1; size: NA; V: TRBV7-9; J: TRBJ2-7; DNA: TGTGCCAGCAGCCCCCGTGGGACAGGCTCCTACGAGCAGTACTTC; CDR3: CASSPRGTGSYEQYF
D: TRBD1; size: NA; V: TRBV9; J: TRBJ2-7; DNA: TGTGCCAGCAGCGCGGGACAGGGGGCGGCCTACGAGCAGTACTTC; CDR3: CASSAGQGAAYEQYF
D: NA; size: few; V: TRBV6-2/TRBV6-3; J: TRBJ2-6; DNA: TGTGCCAGCAGTTACCTTGAGGGCATCCCCTCTGGGGCCAACGTCCTGACTTTC; CDR3: CASSYLEGIPSGANVLTF
D: NA; size: NA; V: TRBV27; J: TRBJ2-3; DNA: TGTGCCAGCAGTTGGGGGGGGCTGGAGGATACGCAGTATTTT; CDR3: CASSWGGLEDTQYF
D: NA; size: NA; V: TRBV7-2; J: TRBJ2-5; DNA: TGTGCCAGCAGCACACAAGGGGCCGTCCAAGAGACCCAGTACTTC; CDR3: CASSTQGAVQETQYF
D: TRBD1; size: few; V: TRBV9; J: TRBJ2-1; DNA: TGTGCCAGCAGCGTCAGTGGGACAGTGGACAATGAGCAGTTCTTC; CDR3: CASSVSGTVDNEQFF
D: NA; size: few; V: TRBV6-2/TRBV6-3; J: TRBJ2-7; DNA: TGTGCCAGCAGTTACCGGGCTAGCCACGAGCAGTACTTC; CDR3: CASSYRASHEQYF
D: NA; size: NA; V: TRBV30; J: TRBJ1-5; DNA: TGTGCCTGGAGTCCAGGGACGATCGGTCAGCCCCAGCATTTT; CDR3: CAWSPGTIGQPQHF
D: NA; size: few; V: TRBV7-3; J: TRBJ1-1; DNA: TGTGCCAGCAGCCTGGGACACATCACTGAAGCTTTCTTT; CDR3: CASSLGHITEAFF
D: NA; size: NA; V: TRBV14; J: TRBJ2-7; DNA: TGTGCCAGCAGCCAAGTGGGGGGACAATCCTACGAGCAGTACTTC; CDR3: CASSQVGGQSYEQYF
D: NA; size: NA; V: TRBV7-2; J: TRBJ2-3; DNA: TGTGCCAGCAGCAGATCTAGCGACCCGACTAGCACAGATACGCAGTATTTT; CDR3: CASSRSSDPTSTDTQYF